This T cell receptor beta chain came from a study of blood T cell repertoires in COVID-19. Across the study: Both acute and convalescent COVID-19 samples were obtained from the United States, Italy and Spain.

Clones were sequenced by immunoSEQ multiplex PCR, and TCRdb holds only the in-frame ones, with some missing. The table records about 260,000 clones, around four fifths of them present only once. This CDR3 is 17 amino acids long. Germline values: CDR1 MGHRA, CDR2 YSYEKL. V lost 4 bases and J 2 bases, leaving 17 bases between the germline ends. The gene calls are TRBV4-1 and TRBJ2-2, with a tentative D call TRBD2 (5 bases). The clonotype originates from a man under 40 with acute COVID-19. The sample comprised PBMCs or T cells enriched from blood (not recorded which). The CDR3: CASSPMRARYNTGELFF. As DNA, the CDR3 is TGCGCCAGCAGCCCGATGCGGGCCAGGTACAACACCGGGGAGCTGTTTTTT.